This record covers a single T cell receptor (beta chain). There is no known antigen for this receptor. Base-call qualities are not available, and no considerably larger clone is one nucleotide away. The data were obtained in a study of blood T cell repertoires in COVID-19 (TCRdb year 2020). A note on the overall study: The collaborator samples originated in the United States, Italy and Spain and spanned the acute and convalescent phases of COVID-19. Where HLA class I and class II types were available, the types were taken from metadata supplied by the sample provider, not from assay-based typing. Deeply sampled blood TCRbeta repertoires from subjects exposed to, actively infected with, or recovered from COVID-19 were included in the dataset. The sample metadata nearly always contained a de-identified subject ID, COVID-19 status, age in years and sex. Samples were obtained from the ongoing ImmuneRACE study (first 160 participants) and from over a thousand subjects provided by 6 global collaborators. A freely available public database, intended as a resource for researchers studying the immune response to SARS-CoV-2, is where the repertoires were released. The prospective study material was composed of cDNA or gDNA derived from T cells, B-cell-depleted T cells, or PBMCs.

TCRbeta CDR3 regions were amplified from genomic DNA by means of the immunoSEQ Assay, a bias-controlled multiplex PCR. The original pipeline was this. Within the assay, amplification of reference gene primers was used to estimate how many nucleated cells each sample contained. Sequence reads were collapsed and filtered to measure the absolute abundance of every unique TCRbeta CDR3 rearrangement. For each sample, productive Simpson clonality was calculated by taking the square root of Simpson's diversity index across productive rearrangements. Imported from immuneACCESS, the table was reduced by TCRdb to in-frame sequences with V and J called. These copies leave out some clones; in studies compared against another copy, an unresolved V gene accounts for under half, and the cause of the remainder is not known. D and trimming come from the DNA, and the V and J calls and clone size come from that table. The sample table contains some 100,000 clones; only one count was recorded for approximately 90% of them. Approximately 15% of the sample comes from the top ten.

Each collaborating institution followed its own protocols to collect whole blood in K2EDTA tubes. For TCRbeta analysis, collaborators shipped samples in one of three forms: frozen whole blood, isolated PBMCs, or DNA extracted from either of those sample types. Results the study describes overall, beyond this receptor: How much clinical and demographic metadata was included differed by source and by participant, and the metadata was provided uncurated.

The germline V gene supplies CDR1 SGHTA and CDR2 FQGNSA. Inclusive of the bounding cysteine and phenylalanine, the CDR3 is 15 residues long. The entry retains the CDR3 DNA only, 45 bases that are in frame from base 1. V lost 5 bases and J lost 5 bases, and the count of bases not matched to a germline gene is 11. Recombination connected TRBV7-2 to TRBJ1-2, and 7 junctional nucleotides match TRBD1. The receptor comes from a man aged 50-60 years with acute or convalescent COVID-19. Sequencing used peripheral blood. This receptor carries the CDR3 CASSPSPGTVYGYTF. The bases are TGTGCCAGCAGCCCGTCTCCCGGGACAGTTTATGGCTACACCTTC.